This TCR beta chain was found in a study of CD8 T cells in ankylosing spondylitis. The study, taken as a whole, reports: Clones linked to disease, bearing a CD8+ phenotype, were relatively rare in peripheral blood.

TCRdb re-derived calls from the 5' RACE reads in MiXCR, one entry per CDR3 protein. There are 250,000 to 350,000 distinct CDR3 sequences in the sample; 20% occur only once, and less than 9.5% lies in the top ten. This clonotype was found a few times. Its antigen remains unknown. The CDR3 covers 14 residues. The germline V and J ends were trimmed by 7 bases and 6 bases, with 16 bases remaining between them. V usage is TRBV12-3 or TRBV12-4 and J usage is TRBJ1-5; D might be TRBD1 (5 bases). The receptor was derived from a male donor with ankylosing spondylitis or in good health (not recorded which). What was sequenced was blood, either unsorted or a sorted T cell fraction (not recorded which). CDR3 amino acids: CASTLGNGGQPQHF. The CDR3 region has the DNA TGTGCCAGCACCCTGGGGAACGGGGGTCAGCCCCAGCATTTT.